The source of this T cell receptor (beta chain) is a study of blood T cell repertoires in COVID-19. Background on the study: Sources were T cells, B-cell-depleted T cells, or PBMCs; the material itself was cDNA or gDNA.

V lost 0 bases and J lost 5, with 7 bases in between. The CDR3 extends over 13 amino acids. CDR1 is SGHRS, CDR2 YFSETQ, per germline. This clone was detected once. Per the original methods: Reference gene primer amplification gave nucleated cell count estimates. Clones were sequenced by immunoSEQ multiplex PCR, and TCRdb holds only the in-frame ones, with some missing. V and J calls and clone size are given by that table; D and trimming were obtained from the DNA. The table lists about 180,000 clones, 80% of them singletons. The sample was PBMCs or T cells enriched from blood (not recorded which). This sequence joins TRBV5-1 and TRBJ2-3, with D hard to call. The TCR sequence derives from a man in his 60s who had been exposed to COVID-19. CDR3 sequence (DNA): TGCGCCAGCAGCTTGGTACTTGTAGATACGCAGTATTTT. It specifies CASSLVLVDTQYF.